This TCR beta chain was recorded in a study of shared clonotypes between healthy human individuals (TCRdb year 2020). With regard to the full study: The cohort included a few men and two women between 18 and 49 years of age. For each donor, CD4 naive and CD4 memory were each given three plates, CD8 naive was given two plates, and CD8 memory was given one plate. To estimate repertoire size and how much clonotype sharing occurs between individuals, the study deeply sequenced the blood TCR repertoires of roughly 5 healthy adults. Different laboratories and diverse techniques were used to prepare libraries and sequence TCR repertoires, to increase sequencing depth and limit assay-specific biases. Each donor's leukapheresis produced roughly between roughly 0.85 and 9.5 billion PBMCs. Overall study results and their limits: Across four donors, 4.5% to 6.5% of naive CD4, roughly 3.5% of naive CD8, about 2.3% of memory CD4, and under 0.45% of memory CD8 clonotypes were shared. Compared with non-shared clonotypes, the clonotypes found in all four sorted-subset donors had higher generation probabilities. The genetic and exposure-history diversity represented was limited by the small number of donors. Even with the large sequencing depth, rarefaction of the sorted-subset datasets indicated that sequencing was incomplete. Sampling was limited to blood, and TCR repertoires in tissue likely differ from TCR repertoires in blood. Based on pairwise subsampling, the degree of clonotype sharing among donors was expected to be affected by sequencing depth. Larger estimated clonotype richness was generally found for naive subsets than for memory subsets.

CD8 naive samples consisted of CD45RO-negative cells that were positively selected for CCR7, yielding a CD45RA+CCR7+ population without TemRA cells. The donors were healthy, HIV-negative adults with no recently reported acute infections or vaccinations. Only Caucasian adults living in Nashville, Tennessee, USA were represented among the donors. Blood was obtained by leukapheresis, after which PBMCs were separated by Ficoll-Histopaque density gradient centrifugation and cryopreserved in liquid nitrogen vapor phase. Analytical flow cytometry was used to check the purity and quantity of each magnetically sorted T cell population. Each sorted fraction had its genomic DNA isolated and then quantified by UV absorbance on a Nanodrop 2000c. Using the deep immunoSEQ assay, TCR CDR3 regions were amplified from genomic DNA by multiplex PCR. Genomic DNA extracted from each cell subset was distributed evenly over all wells of several immunoSEQ 96-well plates, and each plate served as one replicate. Each replicate PCR for sorted subsets received around 0.2 ug genomic DNA, equal to roughly 30,000 T cell genomes. The purified libraries were quantified using a Qubit 3.0 fluorometer, sized with a Bioanalyzer 2100, and then quantified again using the KAPA Library Quantification kit. Each immunoSEQ 96-well plate was sequenced on its own single-read 150-cycle Illumina NextSeq 550 flow cell. Turning to the authors' computational methods: Because the immunoSEQ output held only junctional sequences and lacked quality scores, the filtering could not match the filtering applied to full-length reads. To assign V/J genes and CDR3, sequences were annotated against IMGT germline references using PyIR, a Python wrapper for IgBLAST v1.9. Reads with weak V/J assignments (E-value above 1e-6), missing CDR3, stop codons, out-of-frame junctions, or ambiguous translated residues were removed. V3J clonotypes were defined as sequences sharing an identical inferred V gene, J gene, and CDR3 amino acid sequence. Percentage overlap between repertoires was calculated by dividing the number of shared unique clonotypes by the size of the smaller repertoire. Repertoire richness was assessed with RTK rarefaction, the Chao1 estimator, and Recon v2.1 estimates of unobserved clonotypes. OLGA was used to compute generation probabilities for all TCRbeta clonotypes that the gDNA method yielded from a few donors. Drawn from immuneACCESS, this table holds only the in-frame rearrangements with V and J called that TCRdb kept. Clones are partly lost; checked studies trace under half to an unresolved V gene and leave the rest unexplained. The DNA was the basis for D and trimming; V, J and clone size are from that table. The sample contains some 2,000,000 clones, about 95% of them found a single time. Clones ranked in the top ten supply roughly 1.1% of the sample.

Comments on this clone: Its antigen is unknown. No per-base quality is available; no much larger clone lies one base away.

From cysteine to phenylalanine, the CDR3 is 15 amino acids long. Solely the CDR3 DNA is kept, with 45 bases framed from the first base. Trimming removed 4 bases from V and 3 bases from J, leaving 13 bases between the germline ends. CDR1 and CDR2, looked up from the germline V gene, are SGHDN and FVKESK. Recombination joined TRBV14 with TRBJ2-1; the D gene identity is not certain. The sample consisted of naive CD8+ T cells sorted from blood. Interpreted using the paper, the cell subset or site label stands for: CD45RA+CCR7+. The receptor was isolated from a man aged 18 to 29 in good health. CDR3 protein: CASSPERTNYNEQFF. The nucleotide sequence reads TGTGCCAGCAGCCCCGAACGGACGAACTACAATGAGCAGTTCTTC.